This T cell receptor (beta chain) came from a study of blood T cell repertoires in COVID-19. About the research overall: The analysed material was cDNA or gDNA that came from T cells, B-cell-depleted T cells, or PBMCs.

V was trimmed by 0 bases and J by 5 bases, leaving 11 bases between them. Per the germline V gene, CDR1 is SGDLS and CDR2 is YYNGEE. This CDR3 is 15 amino acids long. Sequencing used immunoSEQ multiplex PCR; TCRdb keeps in-frame clones, though not all of them. The repertoire consists of 300,000 to 400,000 clones, with under 90% occurring once and the leading ten covering approximately 4.7%. Enrollees, about 18 to 95 years old, lived in fewer than 25 US areas. The chain has TRBV9 and TRBJ2-2; no reliable D call. Specimen: PBMCs or T cells enriched from blood (not recorded which). This receptor was identified in a man in his sixties who had recovered from COVID-19. This chain's CDR3 is CASSVGPSATGELFF. Here the CDR3 DNA reads TGTGCCAGCAGCGTAGGCCCTAGTGCTACCGGGGAGCTGTTTTTT.